This is a list of T cell receptor beta chains from one sample in a study of T cell changes during pregnancy in multiple sclerosis. Here immunoSEQ multiplex PCR was the method, and the copy in TCRdb shows in-frame clones only, minus some. The repertoire includes under 70,000 clones, around 92% of them detected once, and approximately 0.69% sits in the top ten. The sequenced sample was CD4+ T cells from peripheral blood mononuclear cells, obtained after pregnancy. The receptor source for this set is a female donor with multiple sclerosis, enrolled in a pregnancy study. The CDR3 runs from the conserved cysteine through the conserved F or W. A D gene is named only where the DNA matches it firmly. The size entry is marked missing in some rows and otherwise reads once, few, many or a size class.

D gene | J gene | V gene | clone size | CDR3 DNA | CDR3 protein
TRBD1 | TRBJ2-7 | TRBV11-2 | . | TGTGCCAGCAGCTTAGTCTGGACAGGGTTCCACGAGCAGTACTTC | CASSLVWTGFHEQYF
. | TRBJ2-7 | TRBV5-4 | few | TGTGCCAGCAGCTTTGAGTACGAGCAGTACTTC | CASSFEYEQYF
TRBD1 | TRBJ2-7 | TRBV7-3 | . | TGTGCCAGCAGCTTACAAGGACAGGGGTGGAACGAGCAGTACTTC | CASSLQGQGWNEQYF
. | TRBJ1-2 | TRBV7-2 | . | TGTGCCAGCAGCCCAGTCCCCACTAACTATGGCTACACCTTC | CASSPVPTNYGYTF
. | TRBJ1-2 | TRBV14 | . | TGTGCCAGCAGCCGTTTAGGTGGGGAGGGCGCTGGCTACACCTTC | CASSRLGGEGAGYTF
TRBD1 | TRBJ1-2 | TRBV10-3 | . | TGTGCCATCACCGGACAGGGAGAGGGCTACACCTTC | CAITGQGEGYTF
. | TRBJ2-7 | TRBV7-9 | . | TGTGCCAGCAGTGAACAGGGAAATTTCCCCTACGAGCAGTACTTC | CASSEQGNFPYEQYF
. | TRBJ1-5 | TRBV21-1 | . | TGTGCCAGCAGCAAAGAGGACAGGGGGCTTAATCAGCCCCAGCATTTT | CASSKEDRGLNQPQHF
TRBD1 | TRBJ2-7 | TRBV7-6 | . | TGTGCCAGCAGCTTCCTCGGGACAGGGGCGACCTACGAGCAGTACTTC | CASSFLGTGATYEQYF
TRBD2 | TRBJ2-5 | TRBV15 | once | TGTGCCACCAGCAGAGTGCCTAGCGGGGGGGCTGAGACCCAGTACTTC | CATSRVPSGGAETQYF
TRBD1 | TRBJ1-3 | TRBV6-5 | . | TGTGCCAGCAGACCCCAGGGGGGTTCTGGAAACACCATATATTTT | CASRPQGGSGNTIYF
TRBD1 | TRBJ1-2 | TRBV5-4 | . | TGTGCCAGCAGCTTGGACAGGGGATATGGCTACACCTTC | CASSLDRGYGYTF
TRBD1 | TRBJ2-2 | TRBV10-3 | . | TGTGCCATCAGAGGGACAGGGGGAGCCGGGGAGCTGTTTTTT | CAIRGTGGAGELFF
. | TRBJ1-3 | TRBV19 | . | TGTGCCAGCAGGCTTAGCTCTGGAAACACCATATATTTT | CASRLSSGNTIYF
TRBD2 | TRBJ2-5 | TRBV7-6 | . | TGTGCCAGCAACAGCGGGGACCAAGAGACCCAGTACTTC | CASNSGDQETQYF
TRBD2 | TRBJ2-1 | TRBV7-3 | . | TGTGCCAGCAGCCTTCGGGGGGACCTCCCCAATGAGCAGTTCTTC | CASSLRGDLPNEQFF
TRBD1 | TRBJ1-2 | TRBV5-5 | . | TGTGCCAGCAGCAGGGGACAGGGGGAAGGCTATGGCTACACCTTC | CASSRGQGEGYGYTF
TRBD1 | TRBJ2-1 | TRBV29-1 | . | TGCAGCGTTCTCAGGGGGCAATTGGGCAATGAGCAGTTCTTC | CSVLRGQLGNEQFF
. | TRBJ1-1 | TRBV2 | medium-sized | TGTGCCAGCAGTGAGTCAGGGTTTAACGAGGACACTGAAGCTTTCTTT | CASSESGFNEDTEAFF
. | TRBJ2-2 | TRBV7-2 | once | TGTGCCAGCAGCACCGGCAGGGCCGGGGAGCTGTTTTTT | CASSTGRAGELFF
TRBD1 | TRBJ1-5 | TRBV7-9 | . | TGTGCCAGCAGCCGGACAGGGAGTCAGCCCCAGCATTTT | CASSRTGSQPQHF
TRBD2 | TRBJ2-1 | TRBV7-2 | . | TGTGCCAGCAGCTACTATAGCGGGGGGGCTAATGAGCAGTTCTTC | CASSYYSGGANEQFF
TRBD2 | TRBJ2-1 | TRBV10-3 | . | TGTGCCATCAGATCGTCGAGCGGGGGGGCCTCCTACAATGAGCAGTTCTTC | CAIRSSSGGASYNEQFF
TRBD1 | TRBJ1-6 | TRBV7-8 | . | TGTGCCAGCTTCCCAACCGGGACAGGACGTTCACCCCTCCACTTT | CASFPTGTGRSPLHF